These T cell receptor beta chains were read from a single sample in a study of cytomegalovirus exposure and HLA in healthy donors. Sequencing was performed with immunoSEQ multiplex PCR; in TCRdb, only in-frame clones are kept and a portion is missing. The data show 100,000 or so clones, with roughly 85% seen just once and about 3.6% held by the top ten. The sequenced sample was PBMCs. These receptors were collected from a man aged 30-40 years in good health and CMV-seronegative. Both conserved end residues are part of each CDR3. A D gene is named only where the DNA matches it firmly. Clone size is shown for a subset of rows, as once, few, many or a class of expanded clone.

clone_size d_call j_call v_call cdr3_nt cdr3_aa
once NA TRBJ1-3 TRBV7-8 TGTGCCAGCAGCTTAGCCCTACCCCGGCGGGGCTCTGGAAACACCATATATTTT CASSLALPRRGSGNTIYF
NA TRBD2 TRBJ2-2 TRBV28 TGTGCCAGCAGCTCTCGGGACGGGCTAGCGGGAGGGACCGGGGAGCTGTTTTTT CASSSRDGLAGGTGELFF
once NA TRBJ1-3 TRBV7-8 TGTGCCAGCAGCTTAAGAGTCCCTGACACCATATATTTT CASSLRVPDTIYF
NA TRBD1 TRBJ2-1 TRBV29-1 TGCAGCGTTGCTGGACAGGGGGCGAATGAGCAGTTCTTC CSVAGQGANEQFF
NA TRBD1 TRBJ2-3 TRBV30 TGTGCCTGGAGTGCAAGGACAGGCCTCACAGATACGCAGTATTTT CAWSARTGLTDTQYF
NA NA TRBJ1-4 TRBV11-2 TGTGCCAGCAGCTCCGCCCGGGGTGATGAAAAACTGTTTTTT CASSSARGDEKLFF
NA NA TRBJ1-5 TRBV9 TGTGCCAGCAGCGTAGCGGGGAGGGAAAATCAGCCCCAGCATTTT CASSVAGRENQPQHF
NA NA TRBJ2-2 TRBV28 TGTGCCAGCACCCCAATAACGGGGGGCAACACCGGGGAGCTGTTTTTT CASTPITGGNTGELFF
NA NA TRBJ2-5 TRBV21-1 TGTGCCAGCCCTGTAGGTGACTTTGAAGAGACCCAGTACTTC CASPVGDFEETQYF
NA TRBD1 TRBJ2-3 TRBV5-4 TGTGCCAGCAGCCCGACAGGGGGCATCGGAAATACGCAGTATTTT CASSPTGGIGNTQYF
NA NA TRBJ1-4 TRBV4-3 TGCGCCAGCAGCCAAGACCCTCACACAACTAATGAAAAACTGTTTTTT CASSQDPHTTNEKLFF
once NA TRBJ2-1 TRBV30 TGTGCCTGGAGTGGCATAGCGGTCGGGGAGAATGAGCAGTTCTTC CAWSGIAVGENEQFF
NA NA TRBJ2-5 TRBV5-8 TGTGCCAGCCGATATGTGGCGGGGTGGGAGCAGTACTTC CASRYVAGWEQYF
NA TRBD2 TRBJ2-2 TRBV5-8 TGTGCCAGCAGCTTCTCCGGACTAGCGGGACAGGCCACCGGGGAGCTGTTTTTT CASSFSGLAGQATGELFF
NA NA TRBJ1-6 TRBV27 TGTGCCAGCAGTGTCCGCACAGGGTCTTCACCCCTCCACTTT CASSVRTGSSPLHF
NA NA TRBJ2-2 TRBV5-4 TGTGCCAGCACAGGGAATGCCGGGGAGCTGTTTTTT CASTGNAGELFF
NA NA TRBJ2-3 TRBV28 TGTGCCAGCAGTAACATAGGCAGGGCGGCTAGCACAGATACGCAGTATTTT CASSNIGRAASTDTQYF
NA TRBD2 TRBJ2-3 TRBV5-1 TGCGCCAGCAGCTTGGCCACTAGCGGGACCGATACGCAGTATTTT CASSLATSGTDTQYF
NA TRBD2 TRBJ2-3 TRBV19 TGTGCCAGTAGCTCTACTAGCGGGGGGGCGGCAGATACGCAGTATTTT CASSSTSGGAADTQYF
NA NA TRBJ2-5 TRBV29-1 TGCAGCGGATCCACGAGAGGGTTCGGAGAGACCCAGTACTTC CSGSTRGFGETQYF
NA NA TRBJ1-4 TRBV28 TGTGCCAGCAGCTCCGGGCCCGGGCCCGGGGGTGAAAAACTGTTTTTT CASSSGPGPGGEKLFF
NA NA TRBJ1-2 TRBV4-1 TGCGCCAGCAGCCAAAGACAGCTATCTAACTATGGCTACACCTTC CASSQRQLSNYGYTF
NA NA TRBJ1-5 TRBV2 TGTGCCAGCAGTCTGCGATACTATAGCAATCAGCCCCAGCATTTT CASSLRYYSNQPQHF
NA NA TRBJ2-3 TRBV6-5 TGTGCCAGCAGTTTCTTGACACAAAGTACAGATACGCAGTATTTT CASSFLTQSTDTQYF
NA TRBD1 TRBJ2-1 TRBV6-5 TGTGCCAGCAGACCCGGACAGGGGAGTCCTAATGAGCAGTTCTTC CASRPGQGSPNEQFF
NA TRBD1 TRBJ1-1 TRBV12-5 TGTGCTAGTGGTTCGACAGGGGAGGTGAACACTGAAGCTTTCTTT CASGSTGEVNTEAFF
NA TRBD2 TRBJ2-7 TRBV27 TGTGCCAGCAGTGTGACTAGCGGGTTAGCTGAGCAGTACTTC CASSVTSGLAEQYF
NA TRBD1 TRBJ2-7 TRBV29-1 TGCAGCGTTGTCCGGGACAGGGGCTACGAGCAGTACTTC CSVVRDRGYEQYF
NA NA TRBJ2-7 TRBV7-2 TGTGCCAGCAGCTCCCTGACAGCGATTTACGAGCAGTACTTC CASSSLTAIYEQYF
NA TRBD1 TRBJ1-1 TRBV5-1 TGCGCCAGCAGCCAGATCCCGGGACAGGGGGCTGAAGCTTTCTTT CASSQIPGQGAEAFF
NA TRBD1 TRBJ2-3 TRBV19 TGTGCCAGTAACCAGGGGGCCCTTTTGACAGATACGCAGTATTTT CASNQGALLTDTQYF
NA NA TRBJ1-2 TRBV14 TGTGCCAGCAGCAACATACGGACAGCCAGCTATGGCTACACCTTC CASSNIRTASYGYTF
NA NA TRBJ1-1 TRBV7-9 TGTGCCAGCAGCTTAGTCGCGGGGACTGAAGCTTTCTTT CASSLVAGTEAFF
NA TRBD1 TRBJ2-6 TRBV11-2 TGTGCCAGCAGACCGACAGGGGCTGGGGCCAACGTCCTGACTTTC CASRPTGAGANVLTF
NA NA TRBJ2-2 TRBV28 TGTGCCAGCAGGCAGGGGAATGGCGGGGAGCTGTTTTTT CASRQGNGGELFF
NA NA TRBJ1-5 TRBV28 TGTGCCAGCAGTACCCCCAAACAGGGCTACAATCAGCCCCAGCATTTT CASSTPKQGYNQPQHF